Below, 3 T cell receptor beta chains from the same sample are listed, as sequenced in a study of blood T cell repertoires in COVID-19. Sequencing used immunoSEQ multiplex PCR; TCRdb keeps in-frame clones, though not all of them. The table has about 390,000 clones, approximately 87% seen once. The sequencing sample was made of peripheral blood. These receptors all stem from a woman aged 60 to 75 with COVID-19, enrolled during active disease.

The chain joins TRBV24-1 to TRBJ1-1; 9 bases agree with TRBD1. The length of the CDR3 is 14 residues. Germline loops: CDR1 KGHDR, CDR2 SFDVKD. V was clipped by 4 bases and J by 4 bases; unmatched bases: 3. The chain's CDR3 is CATSEGDRATEAFF. The CDR3 nucleotides are TGTGCCACCAGTGAAGGGGACAGGGCCACTGAAGCTTTCTTT.

V and J are TRBV19 and TRBJ2-7; TRBD1 matches at 7 bases. Germline V gene lookup returns CDR1 LNHDA and CDR2 SQIVND (reference sequence). This CDR3 region has 13 residues. With 6 bases clipped from V and 2 bases from J, the junction kept 4 bases outside the gene matches. The CDR3 here is CASRRQGTYEQYF. DNA for the CDR3: TGTGCCAGTAGGCGACAGGGTACCTACGAGCAGTACTTC.

V and J are TRBV7-3 and TRBJ2-3, with 11 positions matching TRBD2. Germline CDR1 reads SGHTA; CDR2 reads FQGTGA. CDR3 size: 16 residues. With 5 bases clipped from V and 2 bases from J, the junction kept 6 bases outside the gene matches. The CDR3 spells CASSPLGLADTDTQYF. The CDR3 nucleotides are TGTGCCAGCAGCCCCCTGGGACTAGCGGACACAGATACGCAGTATTTT.